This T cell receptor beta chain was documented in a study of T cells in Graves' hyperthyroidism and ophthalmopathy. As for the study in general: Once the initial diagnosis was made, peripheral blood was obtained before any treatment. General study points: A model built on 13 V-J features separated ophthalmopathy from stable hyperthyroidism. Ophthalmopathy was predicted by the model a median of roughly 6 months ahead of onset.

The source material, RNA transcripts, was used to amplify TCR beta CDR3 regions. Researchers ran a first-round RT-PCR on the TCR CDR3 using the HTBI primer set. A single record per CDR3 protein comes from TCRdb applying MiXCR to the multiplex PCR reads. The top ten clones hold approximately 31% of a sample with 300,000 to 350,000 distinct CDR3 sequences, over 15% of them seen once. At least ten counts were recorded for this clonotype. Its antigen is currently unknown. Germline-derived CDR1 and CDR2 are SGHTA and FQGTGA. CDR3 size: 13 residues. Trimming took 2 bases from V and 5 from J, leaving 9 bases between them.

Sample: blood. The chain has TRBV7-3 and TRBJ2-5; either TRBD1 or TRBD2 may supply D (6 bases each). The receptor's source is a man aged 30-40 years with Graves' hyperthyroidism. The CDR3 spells CASSLGGRETQYF. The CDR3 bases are TGTGCCAGCAGCTTAGGGGGGCGGGAGACCCAGTACTTC.